Below are 27 T cell receptor beta chains sequenced from a single sample in a study of response to subunit inactivated influenza vaccine. TCRdb fed the RT-PCR reads into MiXCR, producing one record per CDR3 protein. In the table there are under 550,000 distinct CDR3 sequences, around 7.7% of which are singletons. Sequencing was performed on PBMCs from blood, taken roughly 24 months after vaccination. The receptors were sampled from a man aged 50-75 years who received an inactivated influenza vaccine.

At least ten counts were recorded for this clonotype. The chain links TRBV7-9 to TRBJ2-3; 7 bases map to TRBD2. The V segment lost 5 bases and the J segment 3 bases; nucleotides outside the gene matches: 8. Germline values: CDR1 SEHNR, CDR2 FQNEAQ (reference sequence). The CDR3 has 15 amino acids. CDR3 nucleotide sequence: TGTGCCAGCAGCATCGAAGCGGGGATGACAGATACGCAGTATTTT. Its translation is CASSIEAGMTDTQYF.

This CDR3 reads CASSQARGAGWLYEQYF. The DNA for the CDR3 is TGTGCCAGCAGCCAAGCACGGGGAGCGGGGTGGCTGTACGAGCAGTACTTC. This chain links TRBV4-2 with TRBJ2-7; 7 positions agree with TRBD2. CDR3 length equals 17 residues. The germline CDR1 and CDR2 sequences are LGHNA and YNFKEQ. V shed 1 base and J 4 bases; nucleotides not matched to a gene: 13.

Ten or more counts support this clonotype. The J gene is TRBJ2-7, the V gene TRBV20-1; TRBD2 might be the D (6 bases). Trimming stripped 4 bases from V and 7 bases from J, with 20 bases between. Germline V gene data show CDR1 as DFQATT and CDR2 as SNEGSKA (reference sequence). The CDR3 runs 14 residues. The CDR3 DNA follows: TGCAGTGCTATGTCCGGGACTTCCTCGGAGGAGCAGTACTTC. Encoded protein: CSAMSGTSSEEQYF.

The chain carries TRBV7-2 and TRBJ2-1, with TRBD2 matching 9 bases. Trimming at V came to 5 bases and at J to 7 bases, leaving 6 bases not matched to a gene. Germline V gives CDR1 SGHTA, CDR2 FQGNSA. The CDR3 is 14 amino acids. CDR3 region: CASSQSGRLNEQFF. As DNA, the CDR3 is TGTGCCAGCAGCCAAAGCGGGAGGCTTAATGAGCAGTTCTTC.

This clonotype was recorded many times. This chain links TRBV27 with TRBJ1-6; D is undetermined. V was shortened by 11 bases and J by 4 bases, with 15 bases between the two germline ends. The CDR3 runs to 14 residues. Germline CDR1 MNHEY, CDR2 SMNVEV (reference sequence). CDR3 nucleotide sequence: TGTGCCCGGCCTCCCGGATCGTATAATTCACCCCTCCACTTT. Amino acids: CARPPGSYNSPLHF.

This clonotype was seen a few times. The rearrangement links TRBV9 to TRBJ2-1, with 9 nucleotides matching TRBD2. Trimming took 4 bases from V and 11 from J; bases not matched to a gene: 13. Germline loops: CDR1 SGDLS, CDR2 YYNGEE. The CDR3 extends over 15 amino acids. The DNA for the CDR3 is TGTGCCAGCAGCCCCTCAGGGACTAGCAATAATCAGCAGTTCTTC. Amino acid sequence: CASSPSGTSNNQQFF.

The chain links TRBV4-3 to TRBJ2-1; D is unresolved. Germline V gene data show CDR1 as LGHNA and CDR2 as YSLEER. Trimming pared 0 bases from V and 0 bases from J, leaving 9 bases between. The CDR3 has 16 amino acids. The CDR3 loop reads CASSQDRASSYNEQFF. The CDR3 nucleotides are TGCGCCAGCAGCCAAGATCGGGCTAGCTCCTACAATGAGCAGTTCTTC.

This chain links TRBV7-9 with TRBJ2-3; D not resolved. V gave up 7 bases and J gave up 1 base, with 9 bases separating them. The CDR3 consists of 13 residues. Germline V gene data show CDR1 as SEHNR and CDR2 as FQNEAQ (reference sequence). This chain's CDR3 is CASILWGTDTQYF. In DNA, the CDR3 is TGTGCCAGCATCCTGTGGGGCACAGATACGCAGTATTTT.

This rearrangement joins TRBV6-1 to TRBJ2-1, with TRBD2 identical over 9 bases. CDR1 is MNHNS and CDR2 is SASEGT in the germline V gene. CDR3 length: 15 amino acids. Trimming removed 7 bases from V and 9 bases from J; junction bases left unmatched: 13. CDR3 coding DNA: TGTGCCAGCACCTCTAGCGGGGCGGCAGGGGGTGAGCAGTTCTTC. Its protein product is CASTSSGAAGGEQFF.

The chain carries TRBV10-3 and TRBJ2-5; D possibly uses TRBD1 or TRBD2 (5 bases each). The V end was cut by 3 bases, the J end by 5 bases, with 13 bases between. The CDR3 extends over 14 amino acids. The V gene's germline CDR1 is ENHRY and CDR2 SYGVKD. CDR3 loop: CAISDKRGPETQYF. In nucleotides, the CDR3 is TGTGCCATCAGTGATAAGAGGGGTCCGGAGACCCAGTACTTC.

The CDR3 is CASSQGHIEAFF. The CDR3 region has the DNA TGTGCCAGCAGCCAAGGGCACATAGAAGCTTTCTTT. The chain uses TRBV7-9 and TRBJ1-1; no clear D. The V end lost 5 bases, the J end lost 8 bases, and 12 bases lay between the germline ends. This CDR3 has 12 amino acids. The germline V gene encodes CDR1 SEHNR and CDR2 FQNEAQ (reference sequence).

This clonotype was detected many times. V usage is TRBV20-1 and J usage is TRBJ1-3; TRBD1 matches 8 bases. The CDR3 loop spans 13 amino acids. Trimming took 6 bases from V and 4 from J; bases not matched to a gene: 5. Germline V lookup: CDR1 DFQATT, CDR2 SNEGSKA (reference sequence). CDR3 sequence: CSAETGAGNTIYF. Here the CDR3 DNA reads TGCAGTGCGGAGACAGGGGCAGGAAACACCATATATTTT.

This clonotype showed up many times. This chain links TRBV6-1 with TRBJ1-4, with D unresolved. V lost 6 bases and J lost 8, with 16 bases in between. The germline V gene has CDR1 MNHNS and CDR2 SASEGT. This CDR3 is 14 amino acids long. In nucleotides, the CDR3 is TGTGCCAGCAGCCTGAACCTCGCGAAAGAAAAACTGTTTTTT. This codes for CASSLNLAKEKLFF.

This rearrangement joins TRBV27 to TRBJ2-3; TRBD2 matches 10 bases. Germline CDR1 reads MNHEY; CDR2 reads SMNVEV (reference sequence). The CDR3 has 14 residues. V gave up 7 bases and J gave up 5 bases; unmatched junction bases: 6. The chain's CDR3 is CASKSGGAVDTQYF. CDR3 nucleotides: TGTGCCAGCAAAAGCGGGGGGGCGGTAGATACGCAGTATTTT.

This clonotype was seen ten or more times. This chain links TRBV12-3 or TRBV12-4 with TRBJ2-2; D is possibly TRBD2 (6 bases). The CDR3 is 14 residues long. Trimming pared 2 bases from V and 5 bases from J, leaving 9 bases between. CDR3 protein: CASSLSAGTGELFF. CDR3 sequence (DNA): TGTGCCAGCAGTTTATCTGCGGGAACCGGGGAGCTGTTTTTT.

This clonotype was counted at least ten times. The CDR3 sequence: CASSLDGYNEQFF. CDR3 in DNA: TGCGCCAGCAGCTTGGACGGCTACAATGAGCAGTTCTTC. The chain has TRBV5-1 and TRBJ2-1, with D uncertain. The CDR3 consists of 13 residues. Trimming pared 0 bases from V and 3 bases from J, leaving 4 bases between. Germline-derived CDR1 and CDR2 are SGHRS and YFSETQ.

V and J are TRBV10-3 and TRBJ2-3; 7 bases are shared with TRBD2. CDR1 and CDR2 (germline): ENHRY, SYGVKD. This CDR3 spans 19 amino acids. Trimming cost V 0 bases and J 4 bases; bases outside gene matches: 16. CDR3 sequence reads: CAISESPVGGGSLADTQYF. The CDR3 DNA is TGTGCCATCAGTGAGTCCCCAGTGGGCGGGGGTTCGTTAGCAGATACGCAGTATTTT.

V is TRBV6-1 and J is TRBJ2-4, with 7 bases fitting TRBD1. Germline lookup yields CDR1 MNHNS and CDR2 SASEGT. CDR3 length equals 17 residues. With V trimmed by 6 bases and J by 4 bases, 15 bases remained unmatched. CDR3 protein: CASRRSTKGTAKNIQYF. The CDR3 nucleotides read TGTGCCAGCAGAAGAAGCACTAAGGGGACAGCTAAAAACATTCAGTACTTC.

The V gene is TRBV6-5, the J gene TRBJ2-2, with D possibly matching TRBD1 (5 bases). Germline CDR1 is MNHEY and CDR2 is SVGAGI. This CDR3 comprises 15 residues. Trimming stripped 0 bases from V and 6 bases from J, with 11 bases between. CDR3 sequence: CASSYSIGRAGELFF. The DNA of the CDR3 is TGTGCCAGCAGTTACTCGATCGGCAGGGCCGGGGAGCTGTTTTTT.

There are a few counts of this clonotype. The V gene is TRBV10-3, the J gene TRBJ2-7; TRBD1 matches at 9 bases. Losses at the gene ends were 6 bases for V and 4 bases for J; bases not matched to a gene: 4. Germline-derived CDR1 and CDR2 are ENHRY and SYGVKD. CDR3 length equals 13 residues. CDR3 bases: TGTGCCATCAGAGTAGGACAGGGGTACGAGCAGTACTTC. Amino acid sequence: CAIRVGQGYEQYF.

This chain links TRBV29-1 with TRBJ2-1; TRBD1 aligns across 9 bases. V shed 6 bases, J shed 6 bases, and the junction held 6 bases outside the gene matches. CDR3 length: 13 residues. The germline gives CDR1 SQVTM, CDR2 ANQGSEA. CDR3: CSVGGQGSNEQFF. CDR3 sequence (DNA): TGCAGCGTCGGGGGACAGGGATCCAATGAGCAGTTCTTC.

The chain recombines TRBV7-9 with TRBJ2-7; TRBD2 might be the D (6 bases). In germline, CDR1 is SEHNR, CDR2 FQNEAQ (reference sequence). CDR3 length: 14 amino acids. The V gene lost 0 bases and the J gene lost 2 bases, with 8 bases spanning the gap. Here the CDR3 DNA reads TGTGCCAGCAGCTTAGCCGCGGGAACCTACGAGCAGTACTTC. Translated, it gives CASSLAAGTYEQYF.

This clonotype was seen more than once but under ten times. V is TRBV12-3 or TRBV12-4 and J is TRBJ1-1, with D possibly being TRBD1 (6 bases). Between the trimmed V and J ends, which lost 6 bases and 4 bases, there was a span of 15 bases. The CDR3 has 14 residues. In DNA form, the CDR3 reads TGTGCCAGCAGACCTACAGGGTCCCGCACTGAAGCTTTCTTT. This gives the protein CASRPTGSRTEAFF.

This clonotype turned up a few times. The J gene is TRBJ2-1, the V gene TRBV11-2, with D perhaps matching TRBD1 or TRBD2 (5 bases each). CDR1 and CDR2 (germline): SGHAT, FQNNGV. CDR3 size: 14 residues. Between the trimmed V and J ends, which lost 8 bases and 4 bases, there was a span of 15 bases. CDR3 in DNA: TGTGCCAGCGGGTTGGGGGTTGGTTACAATGAGCAGTTCTTC. This translates into CASGLGVGYNEQFF.

This clonotype turned up a few times. J is TRBJ1-4 and V is TRBV4-1; D is possibly TRBD1 (5 bases). There are 16 residues in the CDR3. The ends were cut back, 0 bases at V and 8 bases at J, with 16 bases in the middle. The germline gives CDR1 MGHRA, CDR2 YSYEKL. The CDR3 DNA follows: TGCGCCAGCAGCCAAGAAGGTGCCCCAGGGAACGAAAAACTGTTTTTT. Translation gives CASSQEGAPGNEKLFF.

This sequence joins TRBV5-6 and TRBJ1-3; the D gene is possibly TRBD1 (5 bases). V lost 2 bases and J lost 0, with 15 bases in between. The CDR3 is 17 amino acids. Germline V gene data show CDR1 as SGHDT and CDR2 as YYEEEE. DNA of the CDR3: TGTGCCAGCAGCTTCTTAGGGACGGCTTCCTCTGGAAACACCATATATTTT. This translates into CASSFLGTASSGNTIYF.

V gene TRBV9 combines with J gene TRBJ2-1, with unresolved D. With 0 bases removed from V and 5 bases from J, the gap between germline ends came to 12 bases. The CDR3 is 15 residues long. The V gene's germline CDR1 is SGDLS and CDR2 YYNGEE. The CDR3 DNA reads TGTGCCAGCAGCGTAGAGGGTGTCGGGCACAATGAGCAGTTCTTC. This translates into CASSVEGVGHNEQFF.